Following are 29 T cell receptor beta chains from one sample sequenced in a study of OX40 agonist ivuxolimab in advanced cancers. The data were produced by immunoSEQ multiplex PCR, yet TCRdb's version contains in-frame clones alone and is incomplete. The sample contains more than 70,000 clones, about 90% of which appear only once. Sequencing was performed on CD4+ or CD8+ T cells sorted from blood, taken in a trial of the OX40 agonist ivuxolimab. The receptor source for this set is an adult with an advanced solid tumor such as melanoma, head and neck, liver or kidney cancer.

J is TRBJ1-3 and V is TRBV6-1; D may be TRBD1 (5 bases). CDR3 length equals 15 residues. Trimming took 1 base from V and 4 from J, leaving 11 bases between them. The germline V gene has CDR1 MNHNS and CDR2 SASEGT. The CDR3 DNA reads as TGTGCCAGCAGTGAAGTCGGGGCCCAGGGAAACACCATATATTTT. Its translation: CASSEVGAQGNTIYF.

The gene calls are TRBV19 and TRBJ1-2, with unresolved D. The CDR3 totals 16 residues. The V end lost 7 bases, the J end lost 4 bases, and 22 bases lay between the germline ends. The V gene's germline CDR1 is LNHDA and CDR2 SQIVND (reference sequence). The DNA for the CDR3 is TGTGCCAGTATTCCGGAATCGGGTCGCCCCGGCTATGGCTACACCTTC. This encodes CASIPESGRPGYGYTF.

J is TRBJ1-3 and V is TRBV5-4; a possible D gene is TRBD1 (6 bases). Germline V gives CDR1 SGHNT, CDR2 YYREEE (reference sequence). This CDR3 has 17 amino acids. V dropped 3 bases and J dropped 0 bases, with 16 bases sitting between them. The CDR3 coding sequence is TGTGCCAGCAGCTCCTATTCGACAGGACCCTCTGGAAACACCATATATTTT. It yields the protein CASSSYSTGPSGNTIYF. The full variable domain, completed using reference TRBV5-4 and TRBJ1-3, is ETGVTQSPTHLIKTRGQQVTLRCSSQSGHNTVSWYQQALGQGPQFIFQYYREEENGRGNFPPRFSGLQFPNYSSELNVNALELDDSALYLCASSSYSTGPSGNTIYFGEGSWLTVV.

The gene calls are TRBV5-4 and TRBJ2-5, with 11 nucleotides matching TRBD2. The germline gives CDR1 SGHNT, CDR2 YYREEE (reference sequence). The junction had 4 bases not matched to a gene; V was cut back by 4 bases and J by 2 bases. This CDR3 has 15 amino acids. The CDR3 DNA reads TGTGCCAGCAGCCGTACTAGCGGGGGACAAGAGACCCAGTACTTC. This codes for CASSRTSGGQETQYF.

The chain has TRBV2 and TRBJ2-7, with 7 bases fitting TRBD1. V lost 6 bases and J lost 5; bases outside the gene matches: 7. The CDR3 is 13 amino acids. CDR1 SNHLY and CDR2 FYNNEI come from the germline V gene. The CDR3 spells CASSRETGNEQYF. The DNA for the CDR3 is TGTGCCAGCAGCCGAGAGACAGGGAACGAGCAGTACTTC. The entire variable domain, with the rest obtained from reference TRBV2 and TRBJ2-7, is as follows: EPEVTQTPSHQVTQMGQEVILRCVPISNHLYFYWYRQILGQKVEFLVSFYNNEISEKSEIFDDQFSVERPDGSNFTLKIRSTKLEDSAMYFCASSRETGNEQYFGPGTRLTVT.

The gene calls are TRBV4-2 and TRBJ2-7, with TRBD2 as a possible D gene (6 bases). Trimming pared 1 base from V and 3 bases from J, leaving 10 bases between. This CDR3 spans 14 amino acids. CDR1 LGHNA and CDR2 YNFKEQ come from the germline V gene. In DNA form, the CDR3 reads TGTGCCAGCAGCCAAGGGGGAGGAGGCTACGAGCAGTACTTC. It yields the protein CASSQGGGGYEQYF.

V usage is TRBV19 and J usage is TRBJ2-3, with no clear D. The CDR3 is 13 residues long. The V end lost 11 bases, the J end lost 3 bases, and 15 bases lay between the germline ends. Germline CDR1 LNHDA, CDR2 SQIVND (reference sequence). CDR3 amino acids: CACRTMGTDTQYF. The DNA for the CDR3 is TGTGCCTGCCGGACCATGGGGACAGATACGCAGTATTTT.

This clone was seen a single time. CDR3 sequence: CASSPGQGDQPQHF. In DNA, the CDR3 is TGTGCCAGCAGTCCCGGACAGGGGGATCAGCCCCAGCATTTT. This sequence joins TRBV28 and TRBJ1-5, with 10 bases fitting TRBD1. Trimming removed 5 bases from V and 5 bases from J; junction bases left unmatched: 3. Germline lookup yields CDR1 MDHEN and CDR2 SYDVKM. The CDR3 is 14 amino acids.

V usage is TRBV11-1 and J usage is TRBJ2-3; D call uncertain. Germline V lookup: CDR1 SGHAT, CDR2 FQDESV (reference sequence). V was pared by 2 bases and J by 4 bases, with 13 bases between. The CDR3 consists of 15 residues. Here the CDR3 DNA reads TGTGCCAGCAGCTTAAGGTTTGGACGGGCAGATACGCAGTATTTT. Translating it yields CASSLRFGRADTQYF.

This clone has only one observation. The chain uses TRBV5-6 and TRBJ1-1; no definite D call. The CDR3 runs to 13 residues. The V end was cut by 4 bases, the J end by 3 bases, with 10 bases between. Germline CDR1 SGHDT, CDR2 YYEEEE. This CDR3 is CASSAHLDTEAFF. The CDR3 DNA reads as TGTGCCAGCAGCGCCCACTTGGACACTGAAGCTTTCTTT. The whole variable domain, filled in from reference TRBV5-6 and TRBJ1-1, reads DAGVTQSPTHLIKTRGQQVTLRCSPKSGHDTVSWYQQALGQGPQFIFQYYEEEERQRGNFPDRFSGHQFPNYSSELNVNALLLGDSALYLCASSAHLDTEAFFGQGTRLTVV.

This rearrangement joins TRBV30 to TRBJ2-3; either TRBD1 or TRBD2 may fit D (5 bases each). The CDR3 consists of 14 residues. CDR1 and CDR2 from the germline V gene are GTSNPN and SVGIG (reference sequence). Trimming left V 7 bases short and J 6 bases short, with 20 bases between. In DNA form, the CDR3 reads TGTGCCTTTTCAAGTGGGGGACGAGGGGATACGCAGTATTTT. Translating gives CAFSSGGRGDTQYF.

This chain joins TRBV2 and TRBJ1-2; 8 bases map to TRBD1. The CDR3 length is 14 residues. Per germline, CDR1 SNHLY and CDR2 FYNNEI. The CDR3 reads CASIGRGRNYGYTF. CDR3 bases: TGTGCATCCATCGGCAGGGGGCGCAACTATGGCTACACCTTC.

The chain links TRBV19 to TRBJ2-2; TRBD1 matches 11 bases. The J segment lost 4 bases and the V segment lost 5 bases, leaving 3 bases of the junction unmatched. Germline V gene lookup returns CDR1 LNHDA and CDR2 SQIVND (reference sequence). The CDR3 sequence is 15 residues long. CDR3 in amino acids: CASSPGTGGTGELFF. The CDR3 nucleotides are TGTGCCAGTAGTCCCGGGACAGGGGGCACCGGGGAGCTGTTTTTT.

CDR3 nucleotide sequence: TGTGCCAGCAGTTACTCGGACAGGGAGGATACGCAGTATTTT. Amino acids: CASSYSDREDTQYF. The rearrangement joins TRBV6-6 to TRBJ2-3; 8 bases fit TRBD1. J gave up 6 bases and V 0 bases, and 2 bases lay outside the gene matches. The germline V gene encodes CDR1 MNHNY and CDR2 SVGAGI (reference sequence). The CDR3 contains 14 residues.

V usage is TRBV28 and J usage is TRBJ1-1, with unresolved D. V lost 5 bases to trimming and J lost 3 bases, with 10 bases between them. Germline V CDR1 and CDR2: MDHEN, SYDVKM. The CDR3 consists of 13 residues. The CDR3: CASSPPPDTEAFF. The CDR3 nucleotides read TGTGCCAGCAGTCCGCCGCCGGACACTGAAGCTTTCTTT.

Here the CDR3 DNA reads TGTGCCAGCACCAGGACGTCTGGGGCCAACGTCCTGACTTTC. It specifies CASTRTSGANVLTF. V usage is TRBV6-1 and J usage is TRBJ2-6; no definite D call. Germline V gene lookup returns CDR1 MNHNS and CDR2 SASEGT. The CDR3 loop spans 14 amino acids. Trimming pared 7 bases from V and 1 base from J, leaving 8 bases between.

The table lists this clone with a count of one. The rearrangement links TRBV11-2 to TRBJ1-2; possible D gene TRBD1, 6 bases. CDR3 length: 15 residues. The germline V gene has CDR1 SGHAT and CDR2 FQNNGV. Trimming removed 2 bases from V and 7 bases from J, with 17 bases in between. CDR3 region: CASSLIIRGAIGYTF. The CDR3 DNA sequence: TGTGCCAGCAGCTTAATTATCCGGGGGGCGATTGGCTACACCTTC.

V gene TRBV30 combines with J gene TRBJ2-7; 8 bases map to TRBD2. Trimming cost V 0 bases and J 6 bases; bases outside gene matches: 7. The CDR3 extends over 14 amino acids. Looked up from germline, CDR1 is GTSNPN and CDR2 is SVGIG (reference sequence). The CDR3 protein is CAWSVRRLAGEQYF. The CDR3 nucleotides are TGTGCCTGGAGTGTACGTCGGCTAGCGGGCGAGCAGTACTTC.

This chain links TRBV27 with TRBJ1-2; 12 nucleotides match TRBD1. The CDR3 runs to 16 residues. J was trimmed by 8 bases and V by 4 bases; bases with no gene match: 11. Germline CDR1 is MNHEY and CDR2 is SMNVEV (reference sequence). The CDR3 sequence: CASSYDPGQGAPGYTF. DNA for the CDR3: TGTGCCAGCAGTTACGACCCGGGACAGGGGGCGCCCGGCTACACCTTC.

This clone has just one count. V is TRBV4-2 and J is TRBJ2-1; D is ambiguous. The germline gives CDR1 LGHNA, CDR2 YNFKEQ. Trimming left V 0 bases short and J 2 bases short, with 11 bases between. The CDR3 totals 16 residues. CDR3 nucleotide sequence: TGTGCCAGCAGCCAAGATCATAGCCCCGCCTACAATGAGCAGTTCTTC. This gives the protein CASSQDHSPAYNEQFF.

The chain links TRBV11-2 to TRBJ1-2; D gene ambiguous. The germline V gene encodes CDR1 SGHAT and CDR2 FQNNGV. The V gene lost 5 bases and the J gene lost 2 bases, with 6 bases spanning the gap. The CDR3 runs 12 residues. This CDR3 reads CASSIQNYGYTF. The CDR3 DNA reads as TGTGCCAGCAGCATACAGAACTATGGCTACACCTTC.

This sequence joins TRBV5-6 and TRBJ2-3; the match to TRBD1 covers 7 bases. CDR3 length: 16 residues. The V gene's germline CDR1 is SGHDT and CDR2 YYEEEE. Trimming cost V 0 bases and J 1 base; bases outside gene matches: 5. CDR3 in amino acids: CASSLVEGGGTDTQYF. The CDR3 DNA sequence: TGTGCCAGCAGCTTGGTGGAAGGGGGCGGCACAGATACGCAGTATTTT.

This chain connects TRBV20-1 to TRBJ1-2, with a weak D call TRBD1 (5 bases). V dropped 0 bases and J dropped 7 bases, with 6 bases sitting between them. The CDR3 runs to 11 residues. The germline gives CDR1 DFQATT, CDR2 SNEGSKA (reference sequence). In DNA, the CDR3 is TGCAGTGCTAGAGATGGGGGTGGCTACACCTTC. It codes for CSARDGGGYTF.

This clone was seen once. This chain uses TRBV5-1 with TRBJ2-3, with D tentatively TRBD2 (7 bases). The CDR3 consists of 16 residues. Trimming removed 7 bases at V and 4 bases at J, with 22 bases between. Germline lookup yields CDR1 SGHRS and CDR2 YFSETQ. The DNA for the CDR3 is TGCGCCAGCTCATTAATGGGGGGGGCCGCAGCAGATACGCAGTATTTT. As protein: CASSLMGGAAADTQYF.

This sequence joins TRBV27 and TRBJ2-5; D is unclear. Trimming took off 4 bases at V and 5 bases at J, with 11 bases between the two ends. CDR3 length: 13 amino acids. CDR1 and CDR2 from the germline V gene are MNHEY and SMNVEV (reference sequence). In DNA form, the CDR3 reads TGTGCCAGCAGTTGGCCCGTAAGGGAGACCCAGTACTTC. Translation: CASSWPVRETQYF.

This chain connects TRBV25-1 to TRBJ2-3; tentatively, D is TRBD1 or TRBD2 (5 bases each). V was cut by 1 base and J by 2 bases, with 10 bases left in between. Germline CDR1 and CDR2: MGHDK and SYGVNS. The CDR3 has 15 residues. The CDR3: CASSELGVSTDTQYF. CDR3 DNA sequence: TGTGCCAGCAGTGAATTGGGGGTCTCCACAGATACGCAGTATTTT.

The V and J genes are TRBV21-1 and TRBJ2-1; no check of the table's D call, TRBD2, against the DNA was made. TRBV21-1 represents a pseudogene. This CDR3 region has 16 residues. CDR3 residues: CASSKGGGPSYNEQFF. Here the CDR3 DNA reads TGTGCCAGCAGCAAAGGGGGGGGACCCTCCTACAATGAGCAGTTCTTC.

The rearrangement links TRBV5-1 to TRBJ1-1, with 7 bases fitting TRBD1. The germline V gene has CDR1 SGHRS and CDR2 YFSETQ. The CDR3 is 16 amino acids. J lost 7 bases, V lost 2 bases, and 14 bases had no gene match. CDR3: CASSFSGAGGSLEAFF. The CDR3 nucleotides are TGCGCCAGCAGCTTTTCCGGGGCAGGGGGTTCGCTTGAAGCTTTCTTT.

The chain has TRBV6-5 and TRBJ1-1, with a weak D call TRBD1 (5 bases). CDR3 size: 14 residues. Between the trimmed V and J ends, which lost 5 bases and 4 bases, there was a span of 14 bases. Germline CDR1 reads MNHEY; CDR2 reads SVGAGI. CDR3 residues: CASSRPDGGTEAFF. The CDR3 bases are TGTGCCAGCAGTAGGCCCGATGGGGGCACTGAAGCTTTCTTT.